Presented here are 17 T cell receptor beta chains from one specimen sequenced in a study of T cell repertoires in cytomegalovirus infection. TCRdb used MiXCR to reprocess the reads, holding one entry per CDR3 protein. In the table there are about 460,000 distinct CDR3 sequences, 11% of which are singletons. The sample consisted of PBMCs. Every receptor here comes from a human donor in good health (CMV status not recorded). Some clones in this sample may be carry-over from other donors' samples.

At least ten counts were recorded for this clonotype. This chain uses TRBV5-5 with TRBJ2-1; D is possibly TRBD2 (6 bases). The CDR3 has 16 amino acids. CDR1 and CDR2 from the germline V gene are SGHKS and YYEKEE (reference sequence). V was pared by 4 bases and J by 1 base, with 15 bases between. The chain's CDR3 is CASSIWGAGSYNEQFF. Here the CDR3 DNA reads TGTGCCAGCAGCATCTGGGGCGCGGGGTCCTACAATGAGCAGTTCTTC.

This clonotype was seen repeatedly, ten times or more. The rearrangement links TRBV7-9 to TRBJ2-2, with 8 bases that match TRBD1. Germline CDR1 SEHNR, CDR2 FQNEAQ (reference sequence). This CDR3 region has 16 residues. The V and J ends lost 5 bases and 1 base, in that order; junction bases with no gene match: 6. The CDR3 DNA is TGTGCCAGCAGCCCCCCAGGGGGCGTGAACACCGGGGAGCTGTTTTTT. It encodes CASSPPGGVNTGELFF.

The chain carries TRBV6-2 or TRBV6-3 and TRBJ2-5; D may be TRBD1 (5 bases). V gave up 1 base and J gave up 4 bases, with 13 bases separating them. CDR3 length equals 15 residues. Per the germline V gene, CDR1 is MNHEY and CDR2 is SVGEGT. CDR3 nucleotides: TGTGCCAGCAGTTACTTCAGGGTCGGCGGAGAGACCCAGTACTTC. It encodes CASSYFRVGGETQYF.

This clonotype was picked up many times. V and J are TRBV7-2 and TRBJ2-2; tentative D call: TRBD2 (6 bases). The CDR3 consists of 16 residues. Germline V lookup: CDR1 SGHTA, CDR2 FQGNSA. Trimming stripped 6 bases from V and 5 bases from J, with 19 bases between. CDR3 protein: CASRSRSGGMTGELFF. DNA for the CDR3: TGTGCCAGCAGGAGCCGGTCAGGAGGGATGACCGGGGAGCTGTTTTTT.

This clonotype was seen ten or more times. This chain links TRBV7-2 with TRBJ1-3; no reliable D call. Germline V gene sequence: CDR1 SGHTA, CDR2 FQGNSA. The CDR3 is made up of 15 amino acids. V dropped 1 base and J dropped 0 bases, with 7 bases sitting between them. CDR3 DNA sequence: TGTGCCAGCAGCTTAGAGCGTACCTCTGGAAACACCATATATTTT. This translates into CASSLERTSGNTIYF.

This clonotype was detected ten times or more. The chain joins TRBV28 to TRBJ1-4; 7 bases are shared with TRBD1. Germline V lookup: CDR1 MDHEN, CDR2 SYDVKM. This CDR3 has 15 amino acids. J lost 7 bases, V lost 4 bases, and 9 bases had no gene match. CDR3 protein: CASSSPGTDGEKLFF. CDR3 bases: TGTGCCAGCAGTTCGCCCGGGACAGACGGTGAAAAACTGTTTTTT.

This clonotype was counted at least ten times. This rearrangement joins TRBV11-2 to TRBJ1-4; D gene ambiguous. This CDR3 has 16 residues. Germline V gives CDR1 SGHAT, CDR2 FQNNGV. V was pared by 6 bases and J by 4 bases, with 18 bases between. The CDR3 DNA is TGTGCCAGCAGGCTGGGAATACAGCCTTTTAATGAAAAACTGTTTTTT. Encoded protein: CASRLGIQPFNEKLFF.

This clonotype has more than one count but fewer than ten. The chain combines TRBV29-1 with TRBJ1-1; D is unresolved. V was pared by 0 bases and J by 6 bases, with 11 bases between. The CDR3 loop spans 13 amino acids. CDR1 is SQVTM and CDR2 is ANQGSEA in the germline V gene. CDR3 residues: CSVEDSDSPEAFF. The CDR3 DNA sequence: TGCAGCGTTGAAGATTCAGACTCTCCTGAAGCTTTCTTT.

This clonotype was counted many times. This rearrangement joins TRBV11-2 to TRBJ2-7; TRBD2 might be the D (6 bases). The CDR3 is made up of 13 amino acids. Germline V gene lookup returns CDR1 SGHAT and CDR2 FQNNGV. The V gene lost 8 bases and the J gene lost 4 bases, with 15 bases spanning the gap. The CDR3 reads CASCTGVGYEQYF. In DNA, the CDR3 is TGTGCCAGCTGCACGGGAGTCGGGTACGAGCAGTACTTC.

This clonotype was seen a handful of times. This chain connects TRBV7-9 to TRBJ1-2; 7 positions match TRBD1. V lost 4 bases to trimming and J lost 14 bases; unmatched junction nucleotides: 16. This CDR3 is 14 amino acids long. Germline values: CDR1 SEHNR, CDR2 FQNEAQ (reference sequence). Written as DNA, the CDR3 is TGTGCCAGCAGCTCCGGGACAGCGGGAAGGGGTGAAACCTTC. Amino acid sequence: CASSSGTAGRGETF.

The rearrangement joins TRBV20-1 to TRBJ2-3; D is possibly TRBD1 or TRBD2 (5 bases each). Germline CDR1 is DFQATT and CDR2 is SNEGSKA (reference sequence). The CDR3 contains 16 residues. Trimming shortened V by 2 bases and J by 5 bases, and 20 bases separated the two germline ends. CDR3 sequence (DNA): TGCAGTGCTAGATCCCCTAAGGGCCTTGGGGGAGATACGCAGTATTTT. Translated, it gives CSARSPKGLGGDTQYF.

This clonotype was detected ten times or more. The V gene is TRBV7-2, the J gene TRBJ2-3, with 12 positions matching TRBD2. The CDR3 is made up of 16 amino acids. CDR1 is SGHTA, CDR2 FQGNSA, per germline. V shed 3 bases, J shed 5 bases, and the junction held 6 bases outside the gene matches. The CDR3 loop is CASSFASGGAGDTQYF. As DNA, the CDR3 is TGTGCCAGCAGCTTCGCTAGCGGGGGGGCAGGAGATACGCAGTATTTT.

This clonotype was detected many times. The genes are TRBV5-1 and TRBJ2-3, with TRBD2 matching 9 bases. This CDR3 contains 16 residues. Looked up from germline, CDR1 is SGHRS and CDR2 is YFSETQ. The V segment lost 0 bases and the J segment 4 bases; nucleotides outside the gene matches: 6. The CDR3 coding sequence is TGCGCCAGCAGCTTGGTAGCAGCGGGGGGTGCAGATACGCAGTATTTT. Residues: CASSLVAAGGADTQYF.

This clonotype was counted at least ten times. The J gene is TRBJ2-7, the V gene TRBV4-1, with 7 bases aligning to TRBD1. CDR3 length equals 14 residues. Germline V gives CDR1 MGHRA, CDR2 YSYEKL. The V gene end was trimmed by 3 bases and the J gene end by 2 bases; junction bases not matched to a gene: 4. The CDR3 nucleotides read TGCGCCAGCAGCCACTGGGACAGAGCCTACGAGCAGTACTTC. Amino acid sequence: CASSHWDRAYEQYF.

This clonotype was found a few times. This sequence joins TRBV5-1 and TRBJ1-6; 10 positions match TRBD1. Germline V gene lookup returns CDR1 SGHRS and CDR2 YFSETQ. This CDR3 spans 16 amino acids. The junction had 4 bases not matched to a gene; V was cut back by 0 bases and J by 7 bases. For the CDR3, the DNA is TGCGCCAGCAGCTTGGCGACAGGGGGCCCCAATTCACCCCTCCACTTT. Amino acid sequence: CASSLATGGPNSPLHF.

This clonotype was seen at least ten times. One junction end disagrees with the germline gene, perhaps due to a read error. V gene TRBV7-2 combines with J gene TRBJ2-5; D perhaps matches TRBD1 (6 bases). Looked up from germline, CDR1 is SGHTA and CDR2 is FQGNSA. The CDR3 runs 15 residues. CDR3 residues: CASTLQGLAQETQYF. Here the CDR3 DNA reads TGTGCCAGCACCTTACAGGGTTTAGCCCAAGAGACCCAGTACTTC.

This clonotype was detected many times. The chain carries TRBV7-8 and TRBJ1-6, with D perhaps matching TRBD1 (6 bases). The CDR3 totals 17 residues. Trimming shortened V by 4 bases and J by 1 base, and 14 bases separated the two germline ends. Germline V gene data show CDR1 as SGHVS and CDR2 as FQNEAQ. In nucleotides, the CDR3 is TGTGCCAGCAGCTCCGGGCGGGGGCAATCCTATAATTCACCCCTCCACTTT. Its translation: CASSSGRGQSYNSPLHF.